One and the same sample provided the 14 T cell receptor beta chains below, sequenced in a study of cytomegalovirus exposure and HLA in healthy donors. Vbeta (60) and Jbeta (13) primers were used in the PCR. Assay: immunoSEQ multiplex PCR; the TCRdb copy retains only in-frame clones and omits some. The repertoire consists of some 52,000 clones, with approximately 73% occurring once and the leading ten covering about 3.1%. The material sequenced was PBMCs. The source of these receptors is a man younger than 30 in good health and CMV-seronegative.

This chain uses TRBV7-9 with TRBJ1-2; TRBD1 aligns across 9 bases. In germline, CDR1 is SEHNR, CDR2 FQNEAQ (reference sequence). V shed 4 bases and J 3 bases; nucleotides not matched to a gene: 9. This CDR3 has 16 amino acids. The CDR3 bases are TGTGCCAGCAGCTCAAAACAGGGGGCAGGGTACTATGGCTACACCTTC. Its translation: CASSSKQGAGYYGYTF.

As to this clone: Germline is not matched at one junction end, which may reflect a read error. The chain combines TRBV9 with TRBJ2-1; 9 bases match TRBD2. The CDR3 is made up of 15 amino acids. Germline V gives CDR1 SGDLS, CDR2 YYNGEE. CDR3 amino acids: CASTVAGENYNEQFF. CDR3 coding DNA: TGTGCCAGCACCGTAGCGGGAGAGAACTACAATGAGCAGTTCTTC.

This chain links TRBV6-5 with TRBJ2-1; TRBD2 matches 10 bases. V lost 4 bases and J lost 3; bases outside the gene matches: 3. CDR1 and CDR2 from the germline V gene are MNHEY and SVGAGI. This CDR3 has 15 residues. Here the CDR3 DNA reads TGTGCCAGCAGTTTACTAGCGGGAATCTACAATGAGCAGTTCTTC. Translating gives CASSLLAGIYNEQFF.

This clone has a handful of counts. V and J are TRBV5-6 and TRBJ2-3; D possibly corresponds to TRBD1 (6 bases). V was pared by 2 bases and J by 3 bases, with 13 bases between. Germline V gives CDR1 SGHDT, CDR2 YYEEEE. CDR3 length: 15 residues. Here the CDR3 reads CASSFLGGGTDTQYF. In DNA, the CDR3 is TGTGCCAGCAGCTTTCTTGGGGGCGGTACAGATACGCAGTATTTT. Drawing the rest from reference TRBV5-6 and TRBJ2-3, the complete variable domain is DAGVTQSPTHLIKTRGQQVTLRCSPKSGHDTVSWYQQALGQGPQFIFQYYEEEERQRGNFPDRFSGHQFPNYSSELNVNALLLGDSALYLCASSFLGGGTDTQYFGPGTRLTVL.

The V and J genes are TRBV4-3 and TRBJ2-7; D is perhaps TRBD2 (6 bases). Germline lookup yields CDR1 LGHNA and CDR2 YSLEER. This CDR3 region has 16 residues. V was cut by 0 bases and J by 5 bases, with 17 bases left in between. The CDR3 spells CASSQDQARGRDEQYF. CDR3 coding DNA: TGCGCCAGCAGCCAAGATCAGGCGCGGGGTCGAGACGAGCAGTACTTC.

A few counts support this clone. The chain has TRBV6-1 and TRBJ1-1, with D unresolved. CDR1 MNHNS and CDR2 SASEGT come from the germline V gene. Trimming removed 5 bases from V and 9 bases from J, with 10 bases in between. This CDR3 region has 11 residues. CDR3 in amino acids: CASSKLEKAFF. In DNA form, the CDR3 reads TGTGCCAGCAGTAAATTAGAAAAAGCTTTCTTT.

The J gene is TRBJ2-3, the V gene TRBV27; D possibly corresponds to TRBD1 (5 bases). This CDR3 region has 14 residues. The germline V gene encodes CDR1 MNHEY and CDR2 SMNVEV (reference sequence). V lost 4 bases and J 1 base, leaving 9 bases between the germline ends. In DNA form, the CDR3 reads TGTGCCAGCAGTTCTGGGGCTGGCACAGATACGCAGTATTTT. As protein: CASSSGAGTDTQYF.

This clone was counted a single time. The chain is built from TRBV18 and TRBJ2-7, with D tentatively TRBD2 (5 bases). The germline CDR1 and CDR2 sequences are KGHSH and LQKENI. Deletions cut 3 bases from V and 6 bases from J, with 12 bases between. The CDR3 loop spans 13 amino acids. As DNA, the CDR3 is TGTGCCAGCTCACCTGAGGCTGGAGGCGAGCAGTACTTC. Encoded protein: CASSPEAGGEQYF.

This clone was picked up a small number of times. V is TRBV4-3 and J is TRBJ1-2, with 8 bases aligning to TRBD1. Germline V lookup: CDR1 LGHNA, CDR2 YSLEER. This CDR3 comprises 14 residues. Germline trimming cut 10 bases from V and 7 bases from J; bases unmatched to any gene: 14. As DNA, the CDR3 is TGCGCCACCACCGGCGGACAGGGTACGTCTGGCTACACCTTC. This sequence encodes CATTGGQGTSGYTF.

The chain employs TRBV29-1 and TRBJ2-7, with TRBD1 matching 7 bases. Germline assignment: CDR1 SQVTM and CDR2 ANQGSEA. CDR3 length: 13 amino acids. V dropped 8 bases and J dropped 2; count of bases not matched to a gene: 9. The CDR3 loop reads CSFISGTAYEQYF. The CDR3, as DNA: TGCAGCTTCATCTCCGGGACAGCCTACGAGCAGTACTTC.

V gene TRBV6-5 combines with J gene TRBJ2-2; 8 positions match TRBD2. Unmatched junction bases numbered 4, after V lost 7 bases and J lost 6 bases. The CDR3 sequence is 13 residues long. Germline-derived CDR1 and CDR2 are MNHEY and SVGAGI. As DNA, the CDR3 is TGTGCCAGCACAATGCGGGAGGCCGGGGAGCTGTTTTTT. Residues: CASTMREAGELFF.

This clone was counted once. This chain joins TRBV25-1 and TRBJ2-7; D is perhaps TRBD2 (6 bases). Trimming pared 3 bases from V and 3 bases from J, leaving 15 bases between. CDR3 length equals 15 residues. CDR1 and CDR2 from the germline V gene are MGHDK and SYGVNS. Here the CDR3 reads CASSELGAGSYEQYF. In DNA, the CDR3 is TGTGCCAGCAGTGAGTTGGGAGCGGGTAGCTACGAGCAGTACTTC.

The chain links TRBV6-5 to TRBJ1-5; D unclear. The CDR3 spans 13 residues. Germline CDR1 reads MNHEY; CDR2 reads SVGAGI. This chain's CDR3 is CATTRGSGQPQHF. CDR3 in DNA: TGTGCTACCACGCGGGGAAGTGGGCAGCCCCAGCATTTT.

CDR3 sequence reads: CASSEWDSGGPQFF. The CDR3 coding sequence is TGTGCCAGCAGTGAATGGGATAGCGGGGGACCGCAGTTCTTC. This chain joins TRBV25-1 and TRBJ2-1, with TRBD2 matching 9 bases. The CDR3 runs 14 residues. Germline CDR1 reads MGHDK; CDR2 reads SYGVNS. The V gene end was trimmed by 1 base and the J gene end by 12 bases; junction bases not matched to a gene: 7.